These 14 T cell receptor beta chains share one sample of origin, sequenced in a study of PD-1 blockade in classical Hodgkin lymphoma. As for time point: cycle 4 day 1 (C4D1), after 6 weeks of nivolumab. All the patients suffered relapse after autologous stem cell transplantation, and brentuximab vedotin exposure differed. Magnetic negative selection purified CD4+ T cells from thawed PBMCs. TCRdb's table, derived via immunoSEQ multiplex PCR, lists solely in-frame clones and lacks some. The data hold roughly 35,000 clones, with about 90% observed a single time. The starting material was CD4+ T cells from blood, obtained before the fourth cycle of nivolumab. The receptors were gathered from a human donor with classical Hodgkin lymphoma.

V is TRBV29-1 and J is TRBJ1-2; D gene ambiguous. The CDR3 length is 14 residues. CDR1 SQVTM and CDR2 ANQGSEA come from the germline V gene. Between the trimmed V and J ends, which lost 4 bases and 6 bases, there was a span of 18 bases. The CDR3 coding sequence is TGCAGCGTTGGCCCGCGGCAGACGTCAAATGGCTACACCTTC. This gives the protein CSVGPRQTSNGYTF.

The rearrangement joins TRBV25-1 to TRBJ1-4, with D maybe TRBD1 (6 bases). V shed 8 bases and J shed 8 bases, with 12 bases lying between them. CDR1 and CDR2 from the germline V gene are MGHDK and SYGVNS. The CDR3 extends over 12 amino acids. The CDR3 DNA sequence: TGTGCCAGCGGGCTACAGGGAGAAAAACTGTTTTTT. This gives the protein CASGLQGEKLFF.

The chain joins TRBV27 to TRBJ2-3; TRBD2 agrees at 13 bases. Germline-derived CDR1 and CDR2 are MNHEY and SMNVEV (reference sequence). The CDR3 is made up of 19 amino acids. With 4 bases clipped from V and 2 bases from J, the junction kept 12 bases outside the gene matches. CDR3 in DNA: TGTGCCAGCAGTTCGATACCCCTGGGACTAGCGGGGACCACAGATACGCAGTATTTT. This translates into CASSSIPLGLAGTTDTQYF.

In nucleotides, the CDR3 is TGTGCCAGCTCACCTGGTGGCTCTTCCTACGAGCAGTACTTC. Translation gives CASSPGGSSYEQYF. V usage is TRBV18 and J usage is TRBJ2-7; D remains unclear. V was cut by 3 bases and J by 1 base, with 10 bases left in between. The CDR3 spans 14 residues. Germline V lookup: CDR1 KGHSH, CDR2 LQKENI. The variable domain in full, completed from reference TRBV18 and TRBJ2-7, reads NAGVMQNPRHLVRRRGQEARLRCSPMKGHSHVYWYRQLPEEGLKFMVYLQKENIIDESGMPKERFSAEFPKEGPSILRIQQVVRGDSAAYFCASSPGGSSYEQYFGPGTRLTVT.

This chain uses TRBV10-3 with TRBJ1-2; D is ambiguous. The CDR3 spans 13 residues. Per germline, CDR1 ENHRY and CDR2 SYGVKD. With 7 bases removed from V and 2 bases from J, the gap between germline ends came to 11 bases. CDR3 coding DNA: TGTGCCATCAAGGCAGAACAAAACTATGGCTACACCTTC. Protein: CAIKAEQNYGYTF.

The chain has TRBV6-5 and TRBJ2-1; 7 bases are shared with TRBD2. The CDR3 totals 16 residues. The ends lost 2 bases at V and 4 bases at J; junction bases unmatched: 8. Germline V gene sequence: CDR1 MNHEY, CDR2 SVGAGI. This CDR3 is CASSYPGGRSYNEQFF. Here the CDR3 DNA reads TGTGCCAGCAGTTACCCCGGCGGGAGATCTTACAATGAGCAGTTCTTC.

The rearrangement links TRBV30 to TRBJ1-5, with 9 bases identical to TRBD1. CDR3 length: 14 amino acids. The V and J ends lost 4 bases and 6 bases, in that order; junction bases with no gene match: 7. Germline CDR1 GTSNPN, CDR2 SVGIG (reference sequence). The chain's CDR3 is CAWNPGTGPQPQHF. The DNA for the CDR3 is TGTGCCTGGAACCCCGGGACAGGGCCTCAGCCCCAGCATTTT.

The genes are TRBV5-1 and TRBJ2-7; D may be TRBD1 or TRBD2 (5 bases each). V lost 1 base and J 2 bases, leaving 10 bases between the germline ends. The CDR3 extends over 14 amino acids. Germline V lookup: CDR1 SGHRS, CDR2 YFSETQ. CDR3 coding DNA: TGCGCCAGCAGCTTGCGGGACCCCACCTACGAGCAGTACTTC. Translated: CASSLRDPTYEQYF.

The J gene is TRBJ2-7, the V gene TRBV7-3; no clear D. Trimming took 8 bases from V and 3 from J, leaving 2 bases between them. This CDR3 spans 9 amino acids. Germline lookup yields CDR1 SGHTA and CDR2 FQGTGA. The CDR3, as DNA: TGTGCCAGCTACTACGAGCAGTACTTC. Translation gives CASYYEQYF. Filled out from reference TRBV7-3 and TRBJ2-7, the complete variable domain reads GAGVSQTPSNKVTEKGKYVELRCDPISGHTALYWYRQSLGQGPEFLIYFQGTGAADDSGLPNDRFFAVRPEGSVSTLKIQRTERGDSAVYLCASYYEQYFGPGTRLTVT.

V gene TRBV19 combines with J gene TRBJ1-1; D possibly corresponds to TRBD1 (5 bases). The V gene lost 6 bases and the J gene lost 1 base, with 12 bases spanning the gap. Germline-derived CDR1 and CDR2 are LNHDA and SQIVND (reference sequence). This CDR3 is built from 14 residues. Here the CDR3 reads CASRPDNGNTEAFF. DNA for the CDR3: TGTGCCAGTAGACCGGACAACGGGAACACTGAAGCTTTCTTT.

CDR3 DNA sequence: TGCGCCAGCAGCTTGGCCCCTAGCGGGAACTTCAATGAGCAGTTCTTC. Encoded protein: CASSLAPSGNFNEQFF. The rearrangement joins TRBV5-1 to TRBJ2-1; TRBD2 aligns across 9 bases. CDR3 length: 16 amino acids. Germline trimming cut 0 bases from V and 6 bases from J; bases unmatched to any gene: 7. CDR1 is SGHRS and CDR2 is YFSETQ in the germline V gene.

The chain employs TRBV5-4 and TRBJ1-1; D gene unclear. The CDR3 runs to 15 residues. V gave up 4 bases and J gave up 0 bases, with 13 bases separating them. The germline CDR1 and CDR2 sequences are SGHNT and YYREEE (reference sequence). CDR3 sequence (DNA): TGTGCCAGCAGCCTACTGACAAGCATGAACACTGAAGCTTTCTTT. Translated, it gives CASSLLTSMNTEAFF.

The J gene is TRBJ1-2, the V gene TRBV4-1; TRBD1 agrees at 9 bases. This CDR3 spans 12 amino acids. The V gene end was trimmed by 6 bases and the J gene end by 5 bases; junction bases not matched to a gene: 1. Germline CDR1 reads MGHRA; CDR2 reads YSYEKL. CDR3 sequence (DNA): TGCGCCAGCAGGGGACAGGGTTATGGCTACACCTTC. It is translated as CASRGQGYGYTF.

By sample fraction, this clone is medium-sized. The chain uses TRBV18 and TRBJ1-5; D ambiguous. CDR1 is KGHSH, CDR2 LQKENI, per germline. This CDR3 comprises 13 residues. Trimming took 4 bases from V and 4 from J, leaving 8 bases between them. CDR3 residues: CASSLLPNQPQHF. The CDR3 DNA is TGTGCCAGCTCACTCCTACCAAATCAGCCCCAGCATTTT.